This T cell receptor (beta chain) is from a study of CD8 T cells in Susac syndrome (dated by TCRdb to the late 2010s). With regard to the full study: The study used repertoire sequencing to test whether antigen drove CD8+ T cell activation and differentiation in Susac syndrome. Summary of the overall study and its limitations: The study acknowledged that relatively few individuals were included in the TCR sequencing and HLA analysis.

High-throughput TCR beta sequencing profiled peripheral blood CD8+ and CD4+ T cells from healthy donors, Susac syndrome patients and multiple sclerosis patients. The multiple sclerosis controls were treatment-naive patients who had stable or active relapsing-remitting disease and met the revised McDonald criteria. Bulk CD8+ and CD4+ T cells were purified by magnetic negative isolation, whereas CD8+ TEMRA cells were enriched by FACS. Blood was drawn into EDTA tubes, processed within 24 hours, and PBMCs were isolated by density gradient centrifugation. PBMCs intended for TCR sequencing were frozen in liquid nitrogen and were later thawed in a 37 degrees C water bath. The sorted or isolated CD4+, CD8+ and CD8+ TEMRA cells had a purity of 90% or higher. RNA was extracted using the RNeasy kit, and roughly 0.5 to 1 microgram was reverse transcribed with random hexamers. TCR beta CDR3 regions were amplified with the immunoSEQ multiplex PCR assay covering 54 Vbeta and 13 Jbeta segments. Bias from PCR amplification was corrected by using a synthetic template baseline for primer optimization and for computational correction. As for how the authors treated the data: Reads were assigned to V, D and J genes according to IMGT and analyzed in immunoSEQ Analyzer, with only productive sequences retained. Clonality was computed as one minus Shannon entropy normalized by log2 of the number of productive unique sequences. For each patient and control, public and private clones were evaluated among the 100 most prevalent clones. Clones were defined as Susac-specific when absent from the healthy and MS cohorts, from about 970 published viral clones and from other ImmuneACCESS disease sequences. TCRdb itself trimmed the public reads at Q25 with fastp, ran MiXCR and retained productive beta chains. Entries that share a CDR3 protein sequence are merged under the most common genes and DNA. TCRdb, rather than the study authors, made the V and J calls. The sample records 180,000 or so distinct CDR3 sequences, approximately 96% of which are singletons. Under 0.095% of the sample is taken by the ten largest.

This clonotype was observed a few times. What antigen it recognizes has not been identified. Within one base of it there is no much larger clone, and no base qualities were kept. For CDR1 and CDR2, the germline V gene lists SGHAT and FQNNGV. V is clipped by 5 bases and J by 2 bases, and the sequence between their germline boundaries is 15 bases long. From the cysteine up to the phenylalanine, the CDR3 has a length of 15 residues. Left in the record is the CDR3 DNA by itself, 45 bases read in frame from the first base. This clonotype was sampled from a human donor with multiple sclerosis. In this chain, TRBV11-2 is recombined with TRBJ2-5; the D gene lacks a confident call. Sample: CD4+ T cells from PBMCs. The encoded CDR3 is CASSPRLSKQETQYF. Here is the DNA: TGTGCCAGCAGCCCCCGGCTCTCAAAACAAGAGACCCAGTACTTC.